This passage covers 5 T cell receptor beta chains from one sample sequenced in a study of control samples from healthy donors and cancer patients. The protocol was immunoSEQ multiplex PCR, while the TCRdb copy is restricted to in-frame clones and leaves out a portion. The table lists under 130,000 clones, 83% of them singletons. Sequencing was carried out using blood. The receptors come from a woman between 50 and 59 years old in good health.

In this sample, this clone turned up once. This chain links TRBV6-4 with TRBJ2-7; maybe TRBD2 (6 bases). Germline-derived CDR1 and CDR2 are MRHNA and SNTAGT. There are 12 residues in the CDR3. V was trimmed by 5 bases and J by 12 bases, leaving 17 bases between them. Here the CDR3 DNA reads TGTGCCAGCAGTCGCCAAAAGGACTATACGTACTTC. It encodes CASSRQKDYTYF.

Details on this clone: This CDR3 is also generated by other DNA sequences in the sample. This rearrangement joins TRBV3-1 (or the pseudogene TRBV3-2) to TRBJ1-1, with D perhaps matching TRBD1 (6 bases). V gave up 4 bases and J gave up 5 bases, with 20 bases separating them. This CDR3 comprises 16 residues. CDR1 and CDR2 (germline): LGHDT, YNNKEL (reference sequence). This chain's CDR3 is CASSLGGGLTGTEAFF. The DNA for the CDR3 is TGTGCCAGCAGCCTTGGGGGGGGCTTAACGGGGACTGAAGCTTTCTTT.

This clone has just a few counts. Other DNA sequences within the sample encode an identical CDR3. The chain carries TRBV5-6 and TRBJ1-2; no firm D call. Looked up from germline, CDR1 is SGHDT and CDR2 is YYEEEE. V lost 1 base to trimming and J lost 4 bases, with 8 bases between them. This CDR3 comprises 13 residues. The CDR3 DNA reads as TGTGCCAGCAGCTTGAACGGACTCTATGGCTACACCTTC. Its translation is CASSLNGLYGYTF.

This chain's CDR3 is CASSLEGTYGYTF. The DNA of the CDR3 is TGTGCCAGCAGCTTGGAGGGTACCTATGGCTACACCTTC. The J gene is TRBJ1-2, the V gene TRBV5-4; D is uncertain. CDR3 length: 13 residues. Trimming cost V 0 bases and J 4 bases, with 7 bases left between them. Germline V gene lookup returns CDR1 SGHNT and CDR2 YYREEE (reference sequence).

The CDR3 protein is CASSETGDYGYTF. The CDR3 region has the DNA TGTGCCAGCAGTGAGACAGGGGACTATGGCTACACCTTC. This chain links TRBV6-1 with TRBJ1-2; 8 bases line up with TRBD1. After removal of 3 bases from V and 3 bases from J, the junction contained 0 bases not matched to a gene. CDR1 MNHNS and CDR2 SASEGT come from the germline V gene. The CDR3 is made up of 13 amino acids.